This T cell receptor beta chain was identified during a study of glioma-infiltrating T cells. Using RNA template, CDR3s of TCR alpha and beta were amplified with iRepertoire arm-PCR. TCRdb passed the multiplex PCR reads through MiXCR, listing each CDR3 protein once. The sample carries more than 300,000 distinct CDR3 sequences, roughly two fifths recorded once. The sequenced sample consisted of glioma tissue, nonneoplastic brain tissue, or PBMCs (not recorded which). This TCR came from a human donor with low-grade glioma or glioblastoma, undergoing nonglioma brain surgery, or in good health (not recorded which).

The CDR3, as DNA: TGTGCCACTTCCAACAGGGAAGGTGGCTACACCTTC. Translation: CATSNREGGYTF. V and J are TRBV19 and TRBJ1-2, with D possibly TRBD1 on 6 matching bases. The CDR3 is 12 residues long. The V end lost 10 bases, the J end lost 7 bases, and 16 bases lay between the germline ends. Germline CDR1 is LNHDA and CDR2 is SQIVND (reference sequence).